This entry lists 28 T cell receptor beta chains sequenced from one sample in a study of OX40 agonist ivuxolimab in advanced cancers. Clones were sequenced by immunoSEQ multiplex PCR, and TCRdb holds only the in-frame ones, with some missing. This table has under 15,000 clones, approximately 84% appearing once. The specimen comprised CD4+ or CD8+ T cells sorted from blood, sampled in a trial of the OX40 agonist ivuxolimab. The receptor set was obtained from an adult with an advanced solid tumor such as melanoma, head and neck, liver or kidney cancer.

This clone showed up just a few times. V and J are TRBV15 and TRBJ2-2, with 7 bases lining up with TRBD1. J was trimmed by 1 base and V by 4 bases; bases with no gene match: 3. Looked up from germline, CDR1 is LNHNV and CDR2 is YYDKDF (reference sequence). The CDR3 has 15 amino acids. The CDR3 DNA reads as TGTGCCACCAGCACCGGGACAGAGAACACCGGGGAGCTGTTTTTT. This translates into CATSTGTENTGELFF.

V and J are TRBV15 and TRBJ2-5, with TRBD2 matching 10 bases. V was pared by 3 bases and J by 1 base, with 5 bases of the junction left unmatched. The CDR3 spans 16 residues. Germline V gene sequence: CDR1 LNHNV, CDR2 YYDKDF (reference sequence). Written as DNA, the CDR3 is TGTGCCACCAGCAGCGATAGCGGGGGGCTCCAAGAGACCCAGTACTTC. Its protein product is CATSSDSGGLQETQYF.

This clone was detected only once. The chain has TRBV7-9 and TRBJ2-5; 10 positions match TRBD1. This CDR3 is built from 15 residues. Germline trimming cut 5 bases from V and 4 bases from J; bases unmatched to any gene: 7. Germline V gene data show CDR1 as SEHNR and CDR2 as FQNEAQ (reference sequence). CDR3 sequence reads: CASSPGQGRGETQYF. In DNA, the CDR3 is TGTGCCAGCAGCCCGGGACAGGGGCGGGGAGAGACCCAGTACTTC.

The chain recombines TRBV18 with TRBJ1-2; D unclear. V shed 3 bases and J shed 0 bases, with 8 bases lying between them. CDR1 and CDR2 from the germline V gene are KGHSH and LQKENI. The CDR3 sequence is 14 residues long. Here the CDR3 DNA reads TGTGCCAGCTCACCTGGAGGTTCTAACTATGGCTACACCTTC. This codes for CASSPGGSNYGYTF.

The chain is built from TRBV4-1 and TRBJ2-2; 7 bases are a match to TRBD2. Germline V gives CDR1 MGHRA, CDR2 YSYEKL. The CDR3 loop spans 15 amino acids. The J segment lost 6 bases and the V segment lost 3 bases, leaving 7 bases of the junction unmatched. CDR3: CASSQIPTSAGELFF. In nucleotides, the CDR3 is TGCGCCAGCAGCCAGATCCCCACTAGCGCCGGGGAGCTGTTTTTT.

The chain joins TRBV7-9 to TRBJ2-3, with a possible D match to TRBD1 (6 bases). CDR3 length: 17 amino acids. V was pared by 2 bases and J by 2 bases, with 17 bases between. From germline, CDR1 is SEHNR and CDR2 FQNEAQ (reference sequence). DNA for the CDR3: TGTGCCAGCAGCTTACCACGGGACATAAGAAACACAGATACGCAGTATTTT. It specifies CASSLPRDIRNTDTQYF.

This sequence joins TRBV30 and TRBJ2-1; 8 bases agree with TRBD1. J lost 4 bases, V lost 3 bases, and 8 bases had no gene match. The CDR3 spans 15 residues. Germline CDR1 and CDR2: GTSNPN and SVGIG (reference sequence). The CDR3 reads CAWSRPGQDYNEQFF. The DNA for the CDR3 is TGTGCCTGGAGCAGACCGGGACAGGATTACAATGAGCAGTTCTTC.

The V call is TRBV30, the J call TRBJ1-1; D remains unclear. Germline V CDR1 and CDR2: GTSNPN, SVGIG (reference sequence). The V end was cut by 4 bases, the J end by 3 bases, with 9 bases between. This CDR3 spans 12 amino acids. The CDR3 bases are TGTGCCTGGAAATCTATTGACACTGAAGCTTTCTTT. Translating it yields CAWKSIDTEAFF.

The CDR3 DNA follows: TGTGCCAGCAGCGGGGGAAGCGGCAACTATGGCTACACCTTC. Translated: CASSGGSGNYGYTF. This chain joins TRBV9 and TRBJ1-2, with unresolved D. Germline V gene sequence: CDR1 SGDLS, CDR2 YYNGEE. V lost 3 bases, J lost 2 bases, and 11 bases lay in between. The CDR3 length is 14 residues. The complete variable domain, with remaining parts taken from reference TRBV9 and TRBJ1-2, reads DSGVTQTPKHLITATGQRVTLRCSPRSGDLSVYWYQQSLDQGLQFLIQYYNGEERAKGNILERFSAQQFPDLHSELNLSSLELGDSALYFCASSGGSGNYGYTFGSGTRLTVV.

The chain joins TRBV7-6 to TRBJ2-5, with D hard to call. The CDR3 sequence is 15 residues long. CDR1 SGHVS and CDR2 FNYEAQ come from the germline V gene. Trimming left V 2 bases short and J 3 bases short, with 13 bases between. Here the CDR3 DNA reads TGTGCCAGCAGCTTATCATGGACGGCAGAAGAGACCCAGTACTTC. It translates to CASSLSWTAEETQYF.

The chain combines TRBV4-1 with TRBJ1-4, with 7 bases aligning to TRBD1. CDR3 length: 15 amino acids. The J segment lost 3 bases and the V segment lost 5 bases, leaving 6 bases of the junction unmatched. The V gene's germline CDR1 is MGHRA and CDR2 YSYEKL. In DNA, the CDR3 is TGCGCCAGCAGCAATACAGGGGTAGCTAATGAAAAACTGTTTTTT. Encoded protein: CASSNTGVANEKLFF.

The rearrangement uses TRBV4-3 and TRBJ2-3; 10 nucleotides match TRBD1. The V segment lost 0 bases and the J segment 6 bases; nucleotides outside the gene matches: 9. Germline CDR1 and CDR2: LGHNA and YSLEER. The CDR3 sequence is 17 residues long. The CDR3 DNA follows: TGCGCCAGCAGCCAAGATCTTTCGGGACAGGGGAGCGATACGCAGTATTTT. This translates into CASSQDLSGQGSDTQYF.

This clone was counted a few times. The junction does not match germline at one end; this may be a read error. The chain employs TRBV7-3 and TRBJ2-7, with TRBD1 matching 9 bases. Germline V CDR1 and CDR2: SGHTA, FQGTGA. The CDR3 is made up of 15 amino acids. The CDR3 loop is CASSVTGQGGYEQYF. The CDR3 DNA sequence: TGTGCCAGCAGCGTAACGGGACAGGGAGGCTACGAGCAGTACTTC.

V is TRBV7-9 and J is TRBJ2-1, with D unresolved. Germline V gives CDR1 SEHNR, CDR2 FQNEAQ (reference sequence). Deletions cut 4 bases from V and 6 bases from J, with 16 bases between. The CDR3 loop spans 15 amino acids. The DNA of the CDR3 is TGTGCCAGCAGCTCATCCCGGACGGCGATCAATGAGCAGTTCTTC. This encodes CASSSSRTAINEQFF.

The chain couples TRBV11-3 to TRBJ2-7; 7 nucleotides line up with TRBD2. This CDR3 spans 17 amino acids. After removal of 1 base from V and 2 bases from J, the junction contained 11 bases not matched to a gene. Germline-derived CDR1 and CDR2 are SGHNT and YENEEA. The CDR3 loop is CASSLVSSGTIPYEQYF. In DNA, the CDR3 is TGTGCCAGCAGCTTAGTGTCTAGCGGAACCATCCCCTACGAGCAGTACTTC.

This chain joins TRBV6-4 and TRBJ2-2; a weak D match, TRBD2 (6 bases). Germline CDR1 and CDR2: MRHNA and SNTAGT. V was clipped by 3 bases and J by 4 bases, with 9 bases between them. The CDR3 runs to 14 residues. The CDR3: CASSEGTATGELFF. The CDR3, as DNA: TGTGCCAGCAGTGAGGGGACTGCCACCGGGGAGCTGTTTTTT.

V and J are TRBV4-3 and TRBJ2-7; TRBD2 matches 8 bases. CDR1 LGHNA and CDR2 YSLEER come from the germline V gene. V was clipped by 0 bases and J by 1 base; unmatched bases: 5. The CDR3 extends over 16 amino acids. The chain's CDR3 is CASSQERSGGSYEQYF. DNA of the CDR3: TGCGCCAGCAGCCAAGAAAGGAGCGGGGGTTCCTACGAGCAGTACTTC.

The CDR3 DNA sequence: TGTGCCAGCAGCAACAAGACTAGCCGCTACGAGCAGTACTTC. This gives the protein CASSNKTSRYEQYF. The rearrangement joins TRBV7-2 to TRBJ2-7; 7 positions match TRBD2. CDR3 length equals 14 residues. V shed 5 bases, J shed 3 bases, and the junction held 7 bases outside the gene matches. In germline, CDR1 is SGHTA, CDR2 FQGNSA.

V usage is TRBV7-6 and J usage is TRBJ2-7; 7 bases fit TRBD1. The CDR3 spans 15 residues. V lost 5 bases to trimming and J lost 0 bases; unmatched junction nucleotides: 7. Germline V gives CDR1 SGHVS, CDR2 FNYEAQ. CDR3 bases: TGTGCCAGCAGCCTTAGGCAGGGGGACTCCTACGAGCAGTACTTC. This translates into CASSLRQGDSYEQYF.

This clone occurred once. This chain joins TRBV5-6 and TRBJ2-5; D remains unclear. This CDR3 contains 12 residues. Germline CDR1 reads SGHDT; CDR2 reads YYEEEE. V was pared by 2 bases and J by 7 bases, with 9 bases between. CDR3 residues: CASSFLIGTQYF. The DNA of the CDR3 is TGTGCCAGCAGCTTTTTGATTGGGACCCAGTACTTC.

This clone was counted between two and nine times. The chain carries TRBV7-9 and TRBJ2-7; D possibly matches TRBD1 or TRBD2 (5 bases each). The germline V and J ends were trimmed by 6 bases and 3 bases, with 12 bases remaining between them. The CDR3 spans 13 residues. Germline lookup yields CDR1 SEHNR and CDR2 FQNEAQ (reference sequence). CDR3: CASRQDWNYEQYF. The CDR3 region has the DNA TGTGCCAGCAGACAGGACTGGAACTACGAGCAGTACTTC. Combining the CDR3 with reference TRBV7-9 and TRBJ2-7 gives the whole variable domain DTGVSQNPRHKITKRGQNVTFRCDPISEHNRLYWYRQTLGQGPEFLTYFQNEAQLEKSRLLSDRFSAERPKGSFSTLEIQRTEQGDSAMYLCASRQDWNYEQYFGPGTRLTVT.

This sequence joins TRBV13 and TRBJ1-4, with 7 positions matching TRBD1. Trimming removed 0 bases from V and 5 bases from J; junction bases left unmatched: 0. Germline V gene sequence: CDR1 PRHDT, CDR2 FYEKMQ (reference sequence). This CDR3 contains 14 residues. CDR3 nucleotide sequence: TGTGCCAGCAGCTTAGGGACAGGGAATGAAAAACTGTTTTTT. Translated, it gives CASSLGTGNEKLFF.

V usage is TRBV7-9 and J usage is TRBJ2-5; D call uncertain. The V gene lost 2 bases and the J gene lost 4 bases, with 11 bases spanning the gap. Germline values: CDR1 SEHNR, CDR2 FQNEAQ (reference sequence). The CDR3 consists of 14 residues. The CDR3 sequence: CASSLSQELETQYF. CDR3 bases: TGTGCCAGCAGCTTAAGTCAGGAATTAGAGACCCAGTACTTC.

In DNA form, the CDR3 reads TGTGCCAGCAGCGGAACTGGCTGGGCGAGCACAGATACGCAGTATTTT. Translated: CASSGTGWASTDTQYF. The V gene is TRBV12-1, the J gene TRBJ2-3; the table's D call of TRBD1 was not tested on the DNA. TRBV12-1 is assigned pseudogene status. This CDR3 is 16 amino acids long.

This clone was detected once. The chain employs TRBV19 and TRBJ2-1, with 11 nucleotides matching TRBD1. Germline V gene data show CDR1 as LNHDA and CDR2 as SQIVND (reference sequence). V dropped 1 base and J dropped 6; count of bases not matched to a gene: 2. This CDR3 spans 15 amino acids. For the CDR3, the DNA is TGTGCCAGTAGTATAGTTGGGACAGGGGGCAATGAGCAGTTCTTC. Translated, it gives CASSIVGTGGNEQFF.

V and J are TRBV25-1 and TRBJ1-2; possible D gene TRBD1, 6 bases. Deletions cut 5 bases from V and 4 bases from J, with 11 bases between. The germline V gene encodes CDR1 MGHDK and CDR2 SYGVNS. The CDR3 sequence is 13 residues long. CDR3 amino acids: CASSPGQLYGYTF. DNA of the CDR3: TGTGCCAGCAGTCCCGGACAGCTCTATGGCTACACCTTC.

The CDR3 protein is CASSPTGVTEAFF. The CDR3 DNA sequence: TGCGCCAGCAGCCCTACAGGGGTCACTGAAGCTTTCTTT. The chain recombines TRBV5-1 with TRBJ1-1; 7 nucleotides agree with TRBD1. The CDR3 is made up of 13 amino acids. CDR1 is SGHRS, CDR2 YFSETQ, per germline. V shed 4 bases and J 4 bases; nucleotides not matched to a gene: 4. The variable domain in full, completed from reference TRBV5-1 and TRBJ1-1, reads KAGVTQTPRYLIKTRGQQVTLSCSPISGHRSVSWYQQTPGQGLQFLFEYFSETQRNKGNFPGRFSGRQFSNSRSEMNVSTLELGDSALYLCASSPTGVTEAFFGQGTRLTVV.

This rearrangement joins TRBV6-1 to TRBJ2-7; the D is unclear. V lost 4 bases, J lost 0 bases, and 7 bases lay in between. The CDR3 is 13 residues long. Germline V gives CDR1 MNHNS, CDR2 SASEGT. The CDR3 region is CASSVGDSYEQYF. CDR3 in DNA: TGTGCCAGCAGTGTCGGAGACTCCTACGAGCAGTACTTC.